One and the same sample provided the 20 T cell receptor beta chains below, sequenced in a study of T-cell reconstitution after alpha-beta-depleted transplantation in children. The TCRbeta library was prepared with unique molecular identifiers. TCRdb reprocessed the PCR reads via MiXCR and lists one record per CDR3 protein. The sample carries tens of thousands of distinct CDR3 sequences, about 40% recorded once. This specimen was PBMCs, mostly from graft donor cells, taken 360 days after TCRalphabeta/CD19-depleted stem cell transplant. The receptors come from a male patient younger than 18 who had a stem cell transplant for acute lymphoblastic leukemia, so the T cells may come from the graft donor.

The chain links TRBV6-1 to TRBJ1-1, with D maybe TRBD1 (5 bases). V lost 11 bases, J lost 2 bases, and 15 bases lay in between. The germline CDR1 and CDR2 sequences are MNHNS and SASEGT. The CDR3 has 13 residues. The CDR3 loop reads CAPGDPINTEAFF. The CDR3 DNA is TGTGCCCCCGGGGACCCGATAAACACTGAAGCTTTCTTT.

CDR3 DNA sequence: TGCGCCAGCAGCGCCCGAACAGCGGGAGGGCCATCTTACAATGAGCAGTTCTTC. This translates into CASSARTAGGPSYNEQFF. The gene calls are TRBV5-1 and TRBJ2-1, with 10 nucleotides matching TRBD2. Germline values: CDR1 SGHRS, CDR2 YFSETQ. V shed 4 bases, J shed 4 bases, and the junction held 14 bases outside the gene matches. This CDR3 region has 18 residues. Complete variable domain (other parts from reference TRBV5-1 and TRBJ2-1): KAGVTQTPRYLIKTRGQQVTLSCSPISGHRSVSWYQQTPGQGLQFLFEYFSETQRNKGNFPGRFSGRQFSNSRSEMNVSTLELGDSALYLCASSARTAGGPSYNEQFFGPGTRLTVL.

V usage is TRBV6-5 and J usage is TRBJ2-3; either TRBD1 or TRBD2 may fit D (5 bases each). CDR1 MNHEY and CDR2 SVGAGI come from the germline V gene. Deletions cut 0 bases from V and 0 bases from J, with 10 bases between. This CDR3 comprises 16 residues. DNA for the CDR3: TGTGCCAGCAGTTACTCGAGGGACGGAAGCACAGATACGCAGTATTTT. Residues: CASSYSRDGSTDTQYF.

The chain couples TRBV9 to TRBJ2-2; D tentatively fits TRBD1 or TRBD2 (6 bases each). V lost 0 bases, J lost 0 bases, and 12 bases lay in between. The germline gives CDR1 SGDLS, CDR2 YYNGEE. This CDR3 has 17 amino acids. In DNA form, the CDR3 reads TGTGCCAGCAGCGTAGTAGGGGGGCAGTCGAACACCGGGGAGCTGTTTTTT. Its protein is CASSVVGGQSNTGELFF.

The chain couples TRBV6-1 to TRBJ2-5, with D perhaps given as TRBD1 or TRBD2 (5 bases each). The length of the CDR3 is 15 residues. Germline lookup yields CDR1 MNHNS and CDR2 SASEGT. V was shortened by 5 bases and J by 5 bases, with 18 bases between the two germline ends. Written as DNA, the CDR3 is TGTGCCAGCAGTCCCCTAGGGGACGGATGGGAGACCCAGTACTTC. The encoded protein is CASSPLGDGWETQYF.

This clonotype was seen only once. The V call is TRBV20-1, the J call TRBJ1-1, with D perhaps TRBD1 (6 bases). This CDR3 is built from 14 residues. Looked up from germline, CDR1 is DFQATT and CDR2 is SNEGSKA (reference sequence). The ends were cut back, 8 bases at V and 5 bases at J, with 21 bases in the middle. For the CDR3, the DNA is TGCAGTTTCCTCCGGGCAGGGAGGGGGACTGAAGCTTTCTTT. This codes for CSFLRAGRGTEAFF.

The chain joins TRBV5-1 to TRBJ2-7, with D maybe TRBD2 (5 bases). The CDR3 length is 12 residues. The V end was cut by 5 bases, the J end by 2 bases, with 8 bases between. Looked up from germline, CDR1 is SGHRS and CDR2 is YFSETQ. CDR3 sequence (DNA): TGCGCCAGCAGGGGAGATACCTACGAGCAGTACTTC. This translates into CASRGDTYEQYF.

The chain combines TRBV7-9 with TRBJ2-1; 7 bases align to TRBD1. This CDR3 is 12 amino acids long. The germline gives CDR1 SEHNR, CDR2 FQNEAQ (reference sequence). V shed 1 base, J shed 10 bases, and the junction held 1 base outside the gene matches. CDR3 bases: TGTGCCAGCAGCTTAGAGGGGGCCGAGCAGTTCTTC. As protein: CASSLEGAEQFF.

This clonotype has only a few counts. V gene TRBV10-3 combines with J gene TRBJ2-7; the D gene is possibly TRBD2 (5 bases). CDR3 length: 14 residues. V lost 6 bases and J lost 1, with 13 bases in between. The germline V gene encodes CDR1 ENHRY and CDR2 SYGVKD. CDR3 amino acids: CAISESGNSYEQYF. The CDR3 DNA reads TGTGCCATCAGCGAATCCGGGAATTCCTACGAGCAGTACTTC.

The CDR3 DNA reads as TGCGCCAGCAGCCAAAGGACGGGTGAAGCTTTCTTT. It encodes CASSQRTGEAFF. The rearrangement uses TRBV4-3 and TRBJ1-1; D is unresolved. V lost 2 bases, J lost 7 bases, and 8 bases lay in between. The CDR3 extends over 12 amino acids. CDR1 is LGHNA and CDR2 is YSLEER in the germline V gene.

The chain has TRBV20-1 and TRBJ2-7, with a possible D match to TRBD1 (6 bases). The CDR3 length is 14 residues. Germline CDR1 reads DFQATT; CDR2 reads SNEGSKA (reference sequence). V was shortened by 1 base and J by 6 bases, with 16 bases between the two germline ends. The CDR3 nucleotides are TGCAGTGCTAGAGTTTCGGGACGAGGGGGCGAGCAGTACTTC. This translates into CSARVSGRGGEQYF.

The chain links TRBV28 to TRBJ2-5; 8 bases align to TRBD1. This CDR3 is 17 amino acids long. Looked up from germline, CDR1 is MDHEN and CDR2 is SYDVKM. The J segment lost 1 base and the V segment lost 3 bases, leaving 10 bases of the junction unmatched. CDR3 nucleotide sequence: TGTGCCAGCAGTTTCGGGACAGGTCTGGTGAGCCAAGAGACCCAGTACTTC. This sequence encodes CASSFGTGLVSQETQYF.

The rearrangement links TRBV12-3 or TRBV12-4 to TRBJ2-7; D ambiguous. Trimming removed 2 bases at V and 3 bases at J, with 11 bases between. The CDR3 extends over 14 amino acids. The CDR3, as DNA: TGTGCCAGCAGTTTACTAGTAGGCCTCTACGAGCAGTACTTC. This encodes CASSLLVGLYEQYF.

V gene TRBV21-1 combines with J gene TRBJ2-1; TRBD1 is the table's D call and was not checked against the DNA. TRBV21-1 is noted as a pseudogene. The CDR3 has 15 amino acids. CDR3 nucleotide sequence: TGTGCCGCACCGAGTCCGAAGGGGTTTTACAATGAGCAGTTCTTC. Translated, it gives CAAPSPKGFYNEQFF.

The CDR3 nucleotides are TGTGCCAGCACCTGGGGACAGGGGATGGCCGGGGAGCTGTTTTTT. Protein sequence: CASTWGQGMAGELFF. The rearrangement joins TRBV12-3 or TRBV12-4 to TRBJ2-2; 10 bases are shared with TRBD1. V lost 7 bases and J lost 6; bases outside the gene matches: 8. This CDR3 spans 15 amino acids.

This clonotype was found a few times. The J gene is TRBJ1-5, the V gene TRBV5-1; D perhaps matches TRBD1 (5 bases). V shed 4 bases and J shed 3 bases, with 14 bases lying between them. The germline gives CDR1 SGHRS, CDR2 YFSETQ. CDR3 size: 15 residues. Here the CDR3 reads CASSQSTGSNQPQHF. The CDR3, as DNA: TGCGCCAGCAGCCAATCTACAGGTTCCAATCAGCCCCAGCATTTT. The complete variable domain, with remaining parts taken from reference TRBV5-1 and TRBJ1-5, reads KAGVTQTPRYLIKTRGQQVTLSCSPISGHRSVSWYQQTPGQGLQFLFEYFSETQRNKGNFPGRFSGRQFSNSRSEMNVSTLELGDSALYLCASSQSTGSNQPQHFGDGTRLSIL.

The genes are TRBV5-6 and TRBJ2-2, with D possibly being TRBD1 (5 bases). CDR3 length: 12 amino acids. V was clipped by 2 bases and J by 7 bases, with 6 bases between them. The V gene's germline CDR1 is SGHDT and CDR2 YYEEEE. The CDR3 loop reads CASSLQDGELFF. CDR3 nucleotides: TGTGCCAGCAGCTTACAGGACGGGGAGCTGTTTTTT.

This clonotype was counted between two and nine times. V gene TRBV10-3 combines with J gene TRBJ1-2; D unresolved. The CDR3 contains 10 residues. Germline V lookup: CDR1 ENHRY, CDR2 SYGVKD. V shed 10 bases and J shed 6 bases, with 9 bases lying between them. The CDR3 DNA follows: TGTGCCACCGATGGAAATGGCTACACCTTC. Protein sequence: CATDGNGYTF.

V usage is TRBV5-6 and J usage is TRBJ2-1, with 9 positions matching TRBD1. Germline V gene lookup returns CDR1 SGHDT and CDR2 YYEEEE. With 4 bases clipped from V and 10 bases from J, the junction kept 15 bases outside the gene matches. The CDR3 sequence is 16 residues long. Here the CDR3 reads CASSRLRGQGQREQFF. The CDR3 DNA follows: TGTGCCAGCAGCCGCTTAAGGGGACAGGGACAGAGAGAGCAGTTCTTC. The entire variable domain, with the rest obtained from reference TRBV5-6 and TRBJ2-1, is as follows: DAGVTQSPTHLIKTRGQQVTLRCSPKSGHDTVSWYQQALGQGPQFIFQYYEEEERQRGNFPDRFSGHQFPNYSSELNVNALLLGDSALYLCASSRLRGQGQREQFFGPGTRLTVL.

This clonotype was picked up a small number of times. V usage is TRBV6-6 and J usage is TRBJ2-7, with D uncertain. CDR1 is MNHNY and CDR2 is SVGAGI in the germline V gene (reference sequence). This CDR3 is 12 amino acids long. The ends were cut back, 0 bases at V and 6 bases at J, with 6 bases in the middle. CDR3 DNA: TGTGCCAGCAGTTACTCTAGCTCCGAGCAGTACTTC. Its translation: CASSYSSSEQYF.